The 28 T cell receptor beta chains listed next were all sequenced from one sample in a study of monozygotic twins with inflammatory bowel disease. TCRdb reworked the 5' RACE reads into one entry per CDR3 protein, no DNA. The sample table includes about 300,000 distinct CDR3 sequences. The source material was blood. These receptors all come from a human donor with ulcerative colitis or Crohn's disease, or a healthy co-twin of an affected twin (not recorded which).

The chain's CDR3 is CASTQGGFGQYF. This chain uses TRBV12-3 or TRBV12-4 with TRBJ2-3; TCRdb's D gene call, TRBD1, goes unchecked for lack of DNA. The CDR3 sequence is 12 residues long.

The V call is TRBV13, the J call TRBJ2-1. The CDR3 totals 15 residues. Germline loops: CDR1 PRHDT, CDR2 FYEKMQ (reference sequence). CDR3 amino acids: CASSFTGGAYNEQFF.

The chain employs TRBV5-1 and TRBJ2-7; TCRdb indicates TRBD1, and absent DNA this call remains unverified. Germline loops: CDR1 SGHRS, CDR2 YFSETQ. The length of the CDR3 is 15 residues. CDR3 in amino acids: CASSTLGGSSYEQYF. The entire variable domain, with the rest obtained from reference TRBV5-1 and TRBJ2-7, is as follows: KAGVTQTPRYLIKTRGQQVTLSCSPISGHRSVSWYQQTPGQGLQFLFEYFSETQRNKGNFPGRFSGRQFSNSRSEMNVSTLELGDSALYLCASSTLGGSSYEQYFGPGTRLTVT.

The V call is TRBV7-2, the J call TRBJ2-1; TCRdb selects TRBD2, and the lack of DNA leaves this call unchecked. The CDR3 length is 16 residues. Germline CDR1 is SGHTA and CDR2 is FQGNSA. The CDR3 sequence is CASSLLAGRTYNEQFF.

This rearrangement joins TRBV6-5 to TRBJ1-6; the TCRdb call, TRBD1, lacks DNA for checking. Germline V gene sequence: CDR1 MNHEY, CDR2 SVGAGI. The CDR3 has 16 amino acids. CDR3 loop: CASSYSGGQGGSPLHF.

CDR3 protein: CASSQDQSGSIYEQYF. The V gene is TRBV4-3, the J gene TRBJ2-7. Germline V gives CDR1 LGHNA, CDR2 YSLEER. This CDR3 has 16 amino acids.

The chain employs TRBV13 and TRBJ2-2; TCRdb names TRBD2, which stays unverified in the absence of DNA. The CDR3 is 15 residues long. Germline V gene sequence: CDR1 PRHDT, CDR2 FYEKMQ (reference sequence). CDR3 protein: CASRDRTSIPGELFF.

The V call is TRBV11-1, the J call TRBJ2-2; TCRdb gives TRBD1 as the D gene, but with no DNA this cannot be confirmed. This CDR3 spans 18 amino acids. Germline V lookup: CDR1 SGHAT, CDR2 FQDESV (reference sequence). The CDR3 is CASSRTYESPQDTGELFF.

V is TRBV4-2 and J is TRBJ2-1. The CDR3 runs to 13 residues. Germline V gene sequence: CDR1 LGHNA, CDR2 YNFKEQ. CDR3 region: CASSPLGGDEQFF.

V gene TRBV7-8 combines with J gene TRBJ1-5; TCRdb reports TRBD1, a call that lacks DNA to check it against. The CDR3 runs 16 residues. The germline gives CDR1 SGHVS, CDR2 FQNEAQ. CDR3 residues: CASSLARAQQGPPQHF.

The chain is built from TRBV18 and TRBJ1-1; the D gene TCRdb calls, TRBD1, cannot be checked with no DNA. Germline loops: CDR1 KGHSH, CDR2 LQKENI. The CDR3 is made up of 15 amino acids. CDR3 residues: CASSQGTSMNTEAFF.

The chain employs TRBV20-1 and TRBJ2-1; TCRdb designates TRBD2, a call that cannot be tested without DNA. From germline, CDR1 is DFQATT and CDR2 SNEGSKA (reference sequence). The CDR3 contains 13 residues. CDR3 sequence: CSAPTSGYNEQFF.

CDR3 region: CASSHLRDRGDEQYF. The chain uses TRBV3-1 and TRBJ2-7; with no DNA, the TCRdb D assignment of TRBD1 cannot be verified. This CDR3 is 15 amino acids long. The germline V gene encodes CDR1 LGHDT and CDR2 YNNKEL (reference sequence).

The chain joins TRBV15 to TRBJ2-7; the TCRdb call, TRBD1, lacks DNA for checking. This CDR3 is 17 amino acids long. Germline V CDR1 and CDR2: LNHNV, YYDKDF (reference sequence). The CDR3 loop is CATSRDTGTGGSYEQYF.

The CDR3 protein is CASSLGKTGEPREQYF. The gene calls are TRBV5-1 and TRBJ2-7; TCRdb calls TRBD1, which cannot be checked without DNA. Germline assignment: CDR1 SGHRS and CDR2 YFSETQ. The CDR3 has 16 residues.

The rearrangement joins TRBV6-1 to TRBJ2-7; TCRdb's D call, TRBD2, is unchecked because there is no DNA. Germline V gene data show CDR1 as MNHNS and CDR2 as SASEGT. The CDR3 sequence is 15 residues long. The CDR3 loop is CASTGLAGQSYEQYF.

This rearrangement joins TRBV15 to TRBJ2-2. This CDR3 is 17 amino acids long. Germline V gene sequence: CDR1 LNHNV, CDR2 YYDKDF (reference sequence). The CDR3 is CATSRDQDRKNTGELFF.

This chain uses TRBV7-9 with TRBJ2-7; the D gene TCRdb calls, TRBD1, cannot be checked with no DNA. CDR1 and CDR2 from the germline V gene are SEHNR and FQNEAQ (reference sequence). The CDR3 is 13 amino acids. CDR3 sequence reads: CASSWGKTYEQYF. Drawing the rest from reference TRBV7-9 and TRBJ2-7, the complete variable domain is DTGVSQNPRHKITKRGQNVTFRCDPISEHNRLYWYRQTLGQGPEFLTYFQNEAQLEKSRLLSDRFSAERPKGSFSTLEIQRTEQGDSAMYLCASSWGKTYEQYFGPGTRLTVT.

This chain uses TRBV6-5 with TRBJ1-1; TCRdb proposes TRBD1, but this gene call is untestable without DNA. This CDR3 has 15 residues. Germline V gives CDR1 MNHEY, CDR2 SVGAGI. CDR3 sequence: CASSSDRASVTEAFF.

This sequence joins TRBV12-3 or TRBV12-4 and TRBJ2-3; TCRdb returns TRBD1, unconfirmable since there is no DNA. The CDR3 sequence is 15 residues long. The CDR3 reads CASSFRGVSTDTQYF.

The rearrangement links TRBV20-1 to TRBJ1-3; the TCRdb D gene call, TRBD1, has no DNA to confirm it. Germline loops: CDR1 DFQATT, CDR2 SNEGSKA (reference sequence). CDR3 length: 15 residues. The CDR3 loop is CSARGDTGQGNTIYF.

This sequence joins TRBV12-3 or TRBV12-4 and TRBJ1-6; the D gene TCRdb calls, TRBD1, cannot be checked with no DNA. This CDR3 has 16 residues. The CDR3 reads CASSGENGQGGSPLHF.

This chain uses TRBV4-3 with TRBJ1-2; TCRdb's D call of TRBD1 is untestable without DNA. Germline V lookup: CDR1 LGHNA, CDR2 YSLEER. The CDR3 has 18 amino acids. The CDR3 is CASSQEWARTSGERGYTF.

J is TRBJ2-1 and V is TRBV7-2. The germline V gene has CDR1 SGHTA and CDR2 FQGNSA. The CDR3 extends over 11 amino acids. This CDR3 is CASSRRNEQFF.

The chain has TRBV12-3 or TRBV12-4 and TRBJ2-1; TCRdb outputs TRBD1, but without DNA this stays unchecked. CDR3 length: 13 amino acids. The CDR3 sequence: CASGLGGYNEQFF.

The V call is TRBV4-1, the J call TRBJ2-7; TCRdb lists TRBD2, though no DNA is available to test this call. Germline CDR1 and CDR2: MGHRA and YSYEKL. CDR3 length equals 16 residues. CDR3 protein: CASSQVFSSGTYEQYF.

J is TRBJ2-5 and V is TRBV5-1. This CDR3 has 13 amino acids. Germline CDR1 and CDR2: SGHRS and YFSETQ. The CDR3 sequence: CASSFQQKETQYF.

This rearrangement joins TRBV12-3 or TRBV12-4 to TRBJ1-2; absent DNA, TCRdb's TRBD1 call cannot be checked. This CDR3 region has 11 residues. The CDR3 loop is CASSRGLGYTF.